The present entry profiles one TCR beta chain with its context. The antigen is not known. This sample stems from a study of identical twins. Overall study findings and caveats: Invariant cells of the MAIT and iNKT types might have partly distorted the zero-insertion analyses.

One entry per CDR3 protein results from TCRdb running MiXCR on the 5' RACE reads. The sample lists approximately 890,000 distinct CDR3 sequences, 9% to 15% occurring once. The V gene end was trimmed by 1 base and the J gene end by 10 bases; junction bases not matched to a gene: 13. Germline V CDR1 and CDR2: SGHNT, YENEEA. This CDR3 has 16 residues. This sample also belongs to another study, concerning yellow fever vaccine responses in identical twins. Per that study: A vaccine T cell response that seemed partly convergent and partly personalized was reported in twins.

This rearrangement joins TRBV11-3 to TRBJ2-1; 7 positions match TRBD2. The origin of this receptor is a young woman in good health. The sequenced sample consisted of PBMCs. CDR3 sequence reads: CASSLGVREGSGEQFF. The CDR3, as DNA: TGTGCCAGCAGCTTAGGGGTGAGGGAGGGCTCAGGAGAGCAGTTCTTC.